The TCR beta chain described here comes from a study of T cell changes during pregnancy in multiple sclerosis. Data came from immunoSEQ multiplex PCR; TCRdb stores just in-frame clones and leaves some out. The sample includes 20,000 to 25,000 clones, about 91% seen only once; the top ten take 0.68%. V was shortened by 0 bases and J by 7 bases, with 17 bases between the two germline ends. The CDR3 is made up of 15 amino acids. CDR1 and CDR2 from the germline V gene are SGHRS and YFSETQ. This sequence joins TRBV5-1 and TRBJ2-7; TRBD1 might be the D (6 bases). This receptor was identified in a female donor with multiple sclerosis, enrolled in a pregnancy study. The specimen comprised CD4+ T cells from peripheral blood mononuclear cells, sampled in the third trimester of pregnancy. The CDR3 DNA is TGCGCCAGCAGCTTGGAGGGGACACCAGTGAGGGAGCAGTACTTC. Translating it yields CASSLEGTPVREQYF.